This T cell receptor beta chain stems from a study of T cell changes during pregnancy in multiple sclerosis. The V gene end was trimmed by 4 bases and the J gene end by 4 bases; junction bases not matched to a gene: 7. Germline CDR1 and CDR2: SGHRS and YFSETQ. The CDR3 is 15 amino acids. The table came from immunoSEQ multiplex PCR; TCRdb's copy has only in-frame clones and leaves some out. The data contain around 88,000 clones, around 92% of them singletons. The rearrangement uses TRBV5-1 and TRBJ1-4; 7 nucleotides agree with TRBD1. The sequence was obtained from a female donor in good health, enrolled as a control in a pregnancy study. Sequenced here: peripheral blood, sampled after pregnancy. As DNA, the CDR3 is TGCGCCAGCAGCCCTCAGGGGGTGGGTAATGAAAAACTGTTTTTT. This codes for CASSPQGVGNEKLFF.